The source of this TCR beta chain is a study of T cell responses to AZD1222 COVID-19 vaccine. Using immunoSEQ multiplex PCR, the repertoire was profiled, and TCRdb retains in-frame clones only, with some absent. Here the sample spans about 150,000 clones, more than 75% being singletons. V was pared by 1 base and J by 6 bases, with 10 bases between. The CDR3 length is 13 residues. Germline V lookup: CDR1 MNHEY, CDR2 SMNVEV (reference sequence). The TCR originated in an adult in good health. V is TRBV27 and J is TRBJ2-7, with a tentative D call TRBD2 (7 bases). This specimen was peripheral blood, taken on day 0 of AZD1222 vaccination. The chain's CDR3 is CASSLWGGGEQYF. The CDR3 bases are TGTGCCAGCAGTTTATGGGGGGGCGGCGAGCAGTACTTC.